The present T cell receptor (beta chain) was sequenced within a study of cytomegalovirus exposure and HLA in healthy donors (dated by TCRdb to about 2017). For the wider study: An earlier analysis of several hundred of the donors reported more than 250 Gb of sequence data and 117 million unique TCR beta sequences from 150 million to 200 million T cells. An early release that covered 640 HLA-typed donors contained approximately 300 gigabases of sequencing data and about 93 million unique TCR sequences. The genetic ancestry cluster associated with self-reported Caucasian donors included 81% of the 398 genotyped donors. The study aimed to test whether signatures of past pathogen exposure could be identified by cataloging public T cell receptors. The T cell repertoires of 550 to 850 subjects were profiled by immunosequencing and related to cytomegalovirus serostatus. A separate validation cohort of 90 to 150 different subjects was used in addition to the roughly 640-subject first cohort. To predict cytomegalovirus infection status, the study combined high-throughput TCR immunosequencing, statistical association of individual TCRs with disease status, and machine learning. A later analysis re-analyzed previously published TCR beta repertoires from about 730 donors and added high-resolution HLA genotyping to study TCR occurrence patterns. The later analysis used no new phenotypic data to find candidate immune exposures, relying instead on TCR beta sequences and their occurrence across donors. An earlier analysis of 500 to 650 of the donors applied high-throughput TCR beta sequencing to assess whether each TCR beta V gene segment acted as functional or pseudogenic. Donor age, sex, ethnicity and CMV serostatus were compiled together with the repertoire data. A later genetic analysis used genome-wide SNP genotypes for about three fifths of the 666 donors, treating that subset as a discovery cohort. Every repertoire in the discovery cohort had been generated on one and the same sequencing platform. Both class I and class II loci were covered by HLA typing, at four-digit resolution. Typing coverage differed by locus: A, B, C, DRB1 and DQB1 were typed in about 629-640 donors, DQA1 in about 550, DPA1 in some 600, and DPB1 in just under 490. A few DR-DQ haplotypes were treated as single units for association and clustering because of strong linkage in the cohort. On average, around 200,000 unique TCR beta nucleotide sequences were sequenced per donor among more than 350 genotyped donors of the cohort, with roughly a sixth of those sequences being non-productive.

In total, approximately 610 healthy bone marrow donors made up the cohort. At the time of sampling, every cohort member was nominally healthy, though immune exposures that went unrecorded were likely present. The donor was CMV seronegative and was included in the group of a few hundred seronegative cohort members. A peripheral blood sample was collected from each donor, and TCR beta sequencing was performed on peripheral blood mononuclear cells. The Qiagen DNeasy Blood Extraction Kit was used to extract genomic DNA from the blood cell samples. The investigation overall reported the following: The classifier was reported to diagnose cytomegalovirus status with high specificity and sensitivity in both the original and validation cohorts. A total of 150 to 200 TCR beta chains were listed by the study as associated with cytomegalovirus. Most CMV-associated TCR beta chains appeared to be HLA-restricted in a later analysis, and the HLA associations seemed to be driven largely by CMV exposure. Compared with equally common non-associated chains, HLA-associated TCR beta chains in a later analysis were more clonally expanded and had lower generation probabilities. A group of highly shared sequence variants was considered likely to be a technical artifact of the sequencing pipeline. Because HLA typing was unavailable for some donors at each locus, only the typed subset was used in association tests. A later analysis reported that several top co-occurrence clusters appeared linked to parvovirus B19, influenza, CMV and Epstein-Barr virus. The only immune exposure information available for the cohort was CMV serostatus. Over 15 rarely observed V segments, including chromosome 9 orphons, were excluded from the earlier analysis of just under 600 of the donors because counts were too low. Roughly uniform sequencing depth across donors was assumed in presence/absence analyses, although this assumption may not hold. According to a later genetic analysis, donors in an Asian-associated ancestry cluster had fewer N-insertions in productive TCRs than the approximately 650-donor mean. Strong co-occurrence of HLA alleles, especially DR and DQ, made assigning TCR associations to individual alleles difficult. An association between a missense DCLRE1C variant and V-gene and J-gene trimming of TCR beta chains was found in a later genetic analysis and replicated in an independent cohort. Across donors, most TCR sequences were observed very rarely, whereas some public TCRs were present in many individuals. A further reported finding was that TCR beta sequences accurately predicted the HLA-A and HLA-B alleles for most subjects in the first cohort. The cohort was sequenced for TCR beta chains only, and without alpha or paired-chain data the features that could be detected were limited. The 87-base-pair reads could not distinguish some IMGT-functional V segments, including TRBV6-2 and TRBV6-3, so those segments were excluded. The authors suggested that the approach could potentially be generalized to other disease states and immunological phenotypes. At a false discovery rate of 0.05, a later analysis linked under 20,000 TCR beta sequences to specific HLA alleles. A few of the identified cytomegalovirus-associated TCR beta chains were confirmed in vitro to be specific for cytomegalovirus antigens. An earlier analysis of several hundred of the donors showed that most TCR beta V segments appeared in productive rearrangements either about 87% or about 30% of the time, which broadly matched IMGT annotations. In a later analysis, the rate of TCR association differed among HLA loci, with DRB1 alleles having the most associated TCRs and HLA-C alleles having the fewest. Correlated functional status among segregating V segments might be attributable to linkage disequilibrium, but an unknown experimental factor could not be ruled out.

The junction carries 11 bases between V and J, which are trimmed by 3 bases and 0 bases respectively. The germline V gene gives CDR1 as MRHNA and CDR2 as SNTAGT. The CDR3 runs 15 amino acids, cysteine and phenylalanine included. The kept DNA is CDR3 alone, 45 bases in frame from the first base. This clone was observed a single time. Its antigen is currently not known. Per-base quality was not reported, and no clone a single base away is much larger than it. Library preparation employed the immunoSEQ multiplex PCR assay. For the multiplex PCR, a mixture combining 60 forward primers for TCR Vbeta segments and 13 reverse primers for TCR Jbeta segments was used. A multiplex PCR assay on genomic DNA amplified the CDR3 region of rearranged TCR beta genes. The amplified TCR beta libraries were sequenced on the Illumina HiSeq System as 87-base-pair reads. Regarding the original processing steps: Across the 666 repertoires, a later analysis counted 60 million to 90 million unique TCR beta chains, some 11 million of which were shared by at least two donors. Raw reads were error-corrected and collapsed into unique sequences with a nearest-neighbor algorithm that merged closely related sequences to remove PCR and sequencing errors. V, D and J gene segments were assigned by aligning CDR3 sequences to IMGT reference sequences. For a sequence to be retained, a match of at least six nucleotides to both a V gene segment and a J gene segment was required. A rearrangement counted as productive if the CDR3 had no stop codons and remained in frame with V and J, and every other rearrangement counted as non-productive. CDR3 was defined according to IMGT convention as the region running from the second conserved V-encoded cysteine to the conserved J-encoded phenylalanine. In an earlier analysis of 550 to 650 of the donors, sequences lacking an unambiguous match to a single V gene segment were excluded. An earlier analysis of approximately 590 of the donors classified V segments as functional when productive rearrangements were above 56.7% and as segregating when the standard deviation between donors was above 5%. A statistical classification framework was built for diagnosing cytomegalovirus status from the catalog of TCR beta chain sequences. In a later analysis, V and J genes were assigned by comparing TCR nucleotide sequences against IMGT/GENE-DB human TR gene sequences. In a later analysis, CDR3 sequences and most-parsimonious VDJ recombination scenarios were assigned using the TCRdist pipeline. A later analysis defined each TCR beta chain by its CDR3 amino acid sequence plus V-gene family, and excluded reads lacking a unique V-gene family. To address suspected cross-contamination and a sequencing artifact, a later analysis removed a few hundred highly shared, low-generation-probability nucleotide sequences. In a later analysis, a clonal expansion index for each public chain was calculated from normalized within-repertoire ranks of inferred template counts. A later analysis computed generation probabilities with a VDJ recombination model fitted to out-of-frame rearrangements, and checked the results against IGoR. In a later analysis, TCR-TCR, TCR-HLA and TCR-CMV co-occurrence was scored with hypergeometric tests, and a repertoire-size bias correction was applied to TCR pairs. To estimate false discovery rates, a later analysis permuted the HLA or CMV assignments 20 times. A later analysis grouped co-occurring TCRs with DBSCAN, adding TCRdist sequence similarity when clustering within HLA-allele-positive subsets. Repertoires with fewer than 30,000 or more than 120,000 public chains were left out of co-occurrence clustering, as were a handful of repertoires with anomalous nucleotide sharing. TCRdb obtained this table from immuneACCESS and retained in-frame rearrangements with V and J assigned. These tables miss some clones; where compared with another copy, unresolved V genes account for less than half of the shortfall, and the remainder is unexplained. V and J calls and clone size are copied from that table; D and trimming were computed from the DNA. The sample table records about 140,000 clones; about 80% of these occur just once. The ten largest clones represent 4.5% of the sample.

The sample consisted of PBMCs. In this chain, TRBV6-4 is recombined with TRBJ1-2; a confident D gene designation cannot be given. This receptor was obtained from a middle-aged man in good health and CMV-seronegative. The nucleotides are TGTGCCAGCAGTGAACGGGAAAGCGCTAACTATGGCTACACCTTC. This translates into CASSERESANYGYTF.